This TCR beta chain was captured by sequencing in a study of blood T cell repertoires in COVID-19. The protocol was immunoSEQ multiplex PCR, while the TCRdb copy is restricted to in-frame clones and leaves out a portion. In the table there are roughly 38,000 clones, around 80% of which are singletons. The germline V and J ends were trimmed by 8 bases and 0 bases, with 14 bases remaining between them. The CDR3 is made up of 15 amino acids. In germline, CDR1 is MDHEN, CDR2 SYDVKM. The source is a man aged 55 to 69 with acute or convalescent COVID-19. The sequenced material came from peripheral blood. The chain combines TRBV28 with TRBJ1-5; a possible D gene is TRBD1 (6 bases). The CDR3 nucleotides read TGTGCCAGCGTATCGGGACACTATAGCAATCAGCCCCAGCATTTT. Its translation: CASVSGHYSNQPQHF.